The 32 T cell receptor beta chains presented below share a single source sample, sequenced in a study of shared clonotypes between healthy human individuals. CD45RO negativity and positive selection for CCR7 defined naive CD8 cells, a population that excluded terminally differentiated effector memory CD45RA+ cells. The repertoire was sequenced with immunoSEQ multiplex PCR; TCRdb's copy has only in-frame clones and lacks some. The table records about 2.1 million clones, about 92% of them present only once. The sequenced material came from naive CD8+ T cells from PBMCs. All receptors come from a man aged 18 to 35 in good health. Some clones in this sample may be carry-over from other donors' samples.

This clone was seen just once. The same CDR3 arises from other DNA sequences in this sample as well. J is TRBJ1-3 and V is TRBV9, with 7 bases that match TRBD1. V shed 0 bases and J 8 bases; nucleotides not matched to a gene: 2. CDR1 and CDR2 (germline): SGDLS, YYNGEE. The CDR3 loop spans 13 amino acids. The CDR3 sequence is CASSVDRGDTIYF. CDR3 in DNA: TGTGCCAGCAGCGTAGACAGGGGCGACACCATATATTTT.

This chain uses TRBV11-3 with TRBJ2-1; 9 positions agree with TRBD1. CDR3 length equals 14 residues. With V trimmed by 5 bases and J by 7 bases, 6 bases remained unmatched. The germline CDR1 and CDR2 sequences are SGHNT and YENEEA. This chain's CDR3 is CASSRTGEKNEQFF. Written as DNA, the CDR3 is TGTGCCAGCAGCCGGACAGGGGAAAAAAATGAGCAGTTCTTC. Supplemented by reference TRBV11-3 and TRBJ2-1, the full variable domain reads EAGVVQSPRYKIIEKKQPVAFWCNPISGHNTLYWYLQNLGQGPELLIRYENEEAVDDSQLPKDRFSAERLKGVDSTLKIQPAELGDSAVYLCASSRTGEKNEQFFGPGTRLTVL.

The chain is built from TRBV5-6 and TRBJ2-7, with TRBD2 matching 14 bases. Germline loops: CDR1 SGHDT, CDR2 YYEEEE. V was pared by 0 bases and J by 4 bases, with 3 bases of the junction left unmatched. The CDR3 is 16 amino acids. CDR3 DNA sequence: TGTGCCAGCAGCTTGGGGACTAGCGGGAGGTGGTACGAGCAGTACTTC. It translates to CASSLGTSGRWYEQYF.

V and J are TRBV28 and TRBJ1-4; D remains ambiguous. CDR1 is MDHEN, CDR2 SYDVKM, per germline. Trimming stripped 3 bases from V and 4 bases from J, with 12 bases between. The CDR3 contains 15 residues. The CDR3 is CASSFARPHNEKLFF. The CDR3 nucleotides read TGTGCCAGCAGTTTCGCCAGGCCTCATAATGAAAAACTGTTTTTT.

This chain connects TRBV6-1 to TRBJ2-1; 8 bases map to TRBD2. Germline V CDR1 and CDR2: MNHNS, SASEGT. The CDR3 is made up of 17 amino acids. Germline trimming cut 3 bases from V and 8 bases from J; bases unmatched to any gene: 15. DNA of the CDR3: TGTGCCAGCAGTGACTTTGGGCTAGCGGGCGTCTGGGATGAGCAGTTCTTC. This sequence encodes CASSDFGLAGVWDEQFF.

This chain uses TRBV28 with TRBJ1-3; no clear D gene. The germline gives CDR1 MDHEN, CDR2 SYDVKM. The CDR3 has 14 residues. Trimming took off 3 bases at V and 2 bases at J, with 8 bases between the two ends. The CDR3 DNA follows: TGTGCCAGCAGTTTCCTCCGAGCTGGAAACACCATATATTTT. It specifies CASSFLRAGNTIYF.

The chain combines TRBV7-3 with TRBJ2-1, with TRBD2 matching over 8 bases. Unmatched junction bases numbered 7, after V lost 5 bases and J lost 7 bases. The germline V gene encodes CDR1 SGHTA and CDR2 FQGTGA. The CDR3 runs to 14 residues. The CDR3 here is CASSISGSGNEQFF. The CDR3 nucleotides read TGTGCCAGCAGCATCAGCGGGAGTGGAAATGAGCAGTTCTTC.

The chain combines TRBV4-1 with TRBJ2-7; the D call may be TRBD1 or TRBD2 (5 bases each). Germline lookup yields CDR1 MGHRA and CDR2 YSYEKL. Trimming took off 0 bases at V and 2 bases at J, with 17 bases between the two ends. The CDR3 contains 17 residues. The CDR3 protein is CASSQEGSWTKTYEQYF. Here the CDR3 DNA reads TGCGCCAGCAGCCAAGAAGGGAGCTGGACAAAAACCTACGAGCAGTACTTC.

The CDR3 protein is CAPRSYEQYF. The CDR3 region has the DNA TGCGCCCCTCGCTCCTACGAGCAGTACTTC. The chain has TRBV5-1 and TRBJ2-7, with no clear D. The length of the CDR3 is 10 residues. The V and J ends lost 10 bases and 0 bases respectively, with 5 bases between them. Germline-derived CDR1 and CDR2 are SGHRS and YFSETQ. The full variable domain, completed using reference TRBV5-1 and TRBJ2-7, is KAGVTQTPRYLIKTRGQQVTLSCSPISGHRSVSWYQQTPGQGLQFLFEYFSETQRNKGNFPGRFSGRQFSNSRSEMNVSTLELGDSALYLCAPRSYEQYFGPGTRLTVT.

In regard to this clone: This CDR3 is also generated by other DNA sequences in the sample. CDR3 amino acids: CASSLEGGAGEKLFF. In nucleotides, the CDR3 is TGCGCCAGCAGCTTGGAGGGCGGGGCAGGTGAAAAACTGTTTTTT. The V and J genes are TRBV5-1 and TRBJ1-4, with D maybe TRBD1 (5 bases). V dropped 0 bases and J dropped 7 bases, with 13 bases sitting between them. CDR1 SGHRS and CDR2 YFSETQ come from the germline V gene. CDR3 length: 15 residues.

This CDR3 reads CASSLLPRGNEQFF. CDR3 nucleotide sequence: TGTGCCAGCAGCCTCCTCCCCCGGGGCAATGAGCAGTTCTTC. The chain joins TRBV7-3 to TRBJ2-1; TRBD2 is a possible D gene (5 bases). Germline V gene sequence: CDR1 SGHTA, CDR2 FQGTGA. The CDR3 has 14 residues. Trimming left V 5 bases short and J 6 bases short, with 14 bases between.

The CDR3 reads CASSLAANSYEQYF. CDR3 nucleotide sequence: TGTGCCAGCAGCTTAGCTGCTAATTCCTACGAGCAGTACTTC. The J gene is TRBJ2-7, the V gene TRBV13; unclear D gene. This CDR3 contains 14 residues. Germline-derived CDR1 and CDR2 are PRHDT and FYEKMQ (reference sequence). V was clipped by 1 base and J by 1 base, with 8 bases between them.

The V call is TRBV30, the J call TRBJ1-1, with D hard to call. CDR3 size: 11 residues. The V gene's germline CDR1 is GTSNPN and CDR2 SVGIG (reference sequence). Trimming took off 5 bases at V and 8 bases at J, with 12 bases between the two ends. Written as DNA, the CDR3 is TGTGCCTGGGAATTCCTGGTGGAAGCTTTCTTT. Translating it yields CAWEFLVEAFF.

The chain links TRBV5-4 to TRBJ2-3; 9 bases align to TRBD1. Germline trimming cut 0 bases from V and 2 bases from J; bases unmatched to any gene: 4. Germline V gene data show CDR1 as SGHNT and CDR2 as YYREEE (reference sequence). The CDR3 length is 16 residues. This CDR3 is CASSLGQGGVTDTQYF. CDR3 coding DNA: TGTGCCAGCAGCTTGGGACAGGGGGGCGTCACAGATACGCAGTATTTT.

Remarks on this clone: Other nucleotide sequences in the sample specify the same CDR3. The rearrangement joins TRBV11-2 to TRBJ2-3; 9 bases line up with TRBD2. Per the germline V gene, CDR1 is SGHAT and CDR2 is FQNNGV. V dropped 3 bases and J dropped 1; count of bases not matched to a gene: 2. There are 15 residues in the CDR3. The CDR3 DNA reads TGTGCCAGCAGCTTCTTAGCGGGAGGCACAGATACGCAGTATTTT. Its translation: CASSFLAGGTDTQYF.

This clone was recorded a few times. The chain links TRBV6-6 to TRBJ1-4, with D unresolved. CDR3 length: 14 residues. From germline, CDR1 is MNHNY and CDR2 SVGAGI (reference sequence). V dropped 0 bases and J dropped 4 bases, with 6 bases sitting between them. CDR3 amino acids: CASSYSMGNEKLFF. CDR3 DNA: TGTGCCAGCAGTTACTCGATGGGTAATGAAAAACTGTTTTTT.

J is TRBJ2-3 and V is TRBV11-2; maybe TRBD2 (6 bases). Trimming removed 6 bases from V and 9 bases from J, with 13 bases in between. Germline V gives CDR1 SGHAT, CDR2 FQNNGV. The CDR3 loop spans 12 amino acids. In nucleotides, the CDR3 is TGTGCCAGCAGTTGGGACTCCGGGACGCAGTATTTT. Its protein product is CASSWDSGTQYF.

The chain joins TRBV29-1 to TRBJ2-7; a weak D match, TRBD2 (5 bases). This CDR3 is built from 12 residues. Germline V lookup: CDR1 SQVTM, CDR2 ANQGSEA. Trimming took 4 bases from V and 4 from J, leaving 11 bases between them. CDR3 residues: CSVGVSGYEQYF. CDR3 nucleotides: TGCAGCGTTGGAGTCTCGGGGTACGAGCAGTACTTC.

This rearrangement joins TRBV28 to TRBJ2-5; maybe TRBD1 (6 bases). The CDR3 consists of 16 residues. CDR1 MDHEN and CDR2 SYDVKM come from the germline V gene. Between the trimmed V and J ends, which lost 7 bases and 9 bases, there was a span of 27 bases. CDR3 sequence: CASIEPRTEGPWAQYF. CDR3 in DNA: TGTGCCAGCATCGAGCCTCGGACAGAGGGCCCGTGGGCCCAGTACTTC.

J is TRBJ1-2 and V is TRBV19, with TRBD1 as a possible D gene (5 bases). The CDR3 contains 14 residues. Germline CDR1 LNHDA, CDR2 SQIVND (reference sequence). V lost 7 bases and J 4 bases, leaving 16 bases between the germline ends. The CDR3: CASINRSISYGYTF. In DNA form, the CDR3 reads TGTGCCAGTATCAACAGGTCTATCTCCTATGGCTACACCTTC.

The chain links TRBV4-1 to TRBJ2-7; D may be TRBD1 (6 bases). The CDR3 consists of 16 residues. The germline V gene has CDR1 MGHRA and CDR2 YSYEKL. V shed 1 base and J shed 3 bases, with 16 bases lying between them. The CDR3 reads CASSQARTESNYEQYF. Here the CDR3 DNA reads TGCGCCAGCAGCCAAGCCCGGACAGAGAGTAACTACGAGCAGTACTTC.

This clone has only one observation. The chain combines TRBV6-6 with TRBJ1-4; the D gene is possibly TRBD1 (6 bases). Trimming shortened V by 0 bases and J by 4 bases, and 9 bases separated the two germline ends. Germline V lookup: CDR1 MNHNY, CDR2 SVGAGI (reference sequence). The CDR3 has 15 amino acids. The CDR3 sequence: CASSYSRGINEKLFF. The DNA for the CDR3 is TGTGCCAGCAGTTACTCGAGGGGGATTAATGAAAAACTGTTTTTT.

Concerning this clone itself: This CDR3 is also generated by other DNA sequences in the sample. The chain has TRBV7-9 and TRBJ1-1; D is uncertain. The CDR3 sequence is 13 residues long. Deletions cut 5 bases from V and 0 bases from J, with 7 bases between. Germline V gene lookup returns CDR1 SEHNR and CDR2 FQNEAQ (reference sequence). As DNA, the CDR3 is TGTGCCAGCAGCCCGACAATGAACACTGAAGCTTTCTTT. Translation: CASSPTMNTEAFF.

The chain uses TRBV27 and TRBJ1-1, with 9 bases that match TRBD1. CDR1 is MNHEY, CDR2 SMNVEV, per germline (reference sequence). Losses at the gene ends were 5 bases for V and 8 bases for J; bases not matched to a gene: 12. The CDR3 runs 15 residues. The CDR3 loop reads CASSISGTGMVEAFF. DNA of the CDR3: TGTGCCAGCAGTATCTCCGGGACAGGGATGGTGGAAGCTTTCTTT.

This clone was counted only a few times. The chain is built from TRBV7-9 and TRBJ1-1; D gene ambiguous. The CDR3 runs 13 residues. Germline V gene sequence: CDR1 SEHNR, CDR2 FQNEAQ (reference sequence). Between the trimmed V and J ends, which lost 4 bases and 6 bases, there was a span of 12 bases. CDR3 coding DNA: TGTGCCAGCAGCTCGATCCAGCGTGCTGAAGCTTTCTTT. The encoded protein is CASSSIQRAEAFF.

DNA for the CDR3: TGTGCCAGCAGTTTACCGAAGGGGCCGGGCAATGAGCAGTTCTTC. This codes for CASSLPKGPGNEQFF. This chain joins TRBV27 and TRBJ2-1, with D perhaps matching TRBD1 (5 bases). Germline V gene lookup returns CDR1 MNHEY and CDR2 SMNVEV (reference sequence). This CDR3 region has 15 residues. The V end lost 2 bases, the J end lost 6 bases, and 14 bases lay between the germline ends.

The chain is built from TRBV2 and TRBJ2-7, with 8 bases aligning to TRBD2. Germline CDR1 and CDR2: SNHLY and FYNNEI. The CDR3 extends over 15 amino acids. Germline trimming cut 4 bases from V and 2 bases from J; bases unmatched to any gene: 7. The CDR3 reads CASSGVGAGAYEQYF. The CDR3 DNA is TGTGCCAGCAGTGGGGTGGGAGCGGGGGCCTACGAGCAGTACTTC.

The chain combines TRBV6-1 with TRBJ2-1; no reliable D call. The CDR3 totals 15 residues. Trimming cost V 9 bases and J 0 bases, with 15 bases left between them. Germline V gene lookup returns CDR1 MNHNS and CDR2 SASEGT. The CDR3 DNA follows: TGTGCCAGTTTTGTTCGGCCCGACTCCTACAATGAGCAGTTCTTC. Translated, it gives CASFVRPDSYNEQFF.

The J gene is TRBJ2-2, the V gene TRBV7-9, with 9 bases identical to TRBD1. The CDR3 runs to 14 residues. CDR1 is SEHNR and CDR2 is FQNEAQ in the germline V gene (reference sequence). V trimming: 7 bases; J trimming: 1 base; junction bases outside the gene matches: 1. CDR3 coding DNA: TGTGCCAGCATGGGACAGGGGAACACCGGGGAGCTGTTTTTT. This encodes CASMGQGNTGELFF.

The V and J genes are TRBV28 and TRBJ2-3, with D possibly being TRBD1 (7 bases). The CDR3 covers 15 residues. Trimming removed 3 bases at V and 6 bases at J, with 16 bases between. The germline V gene encodes CDR1 MDHEN and CDR2 SYDVKM. The CDR3 reads CASSFSAGGRDTQYF. Written as DNA, the CDR3 is TGTGCCAGCAGTTTCAGTGCAGGGGGGCGGGATACGCAGTATTTT.

This clone was found once. This chain connects TRBV15 to TRBJ2-2; no firm D call. The germline V and J ends were trimmed by 7 bases and 3 bases, with 3 bases remaining between them. Germline-derived CDR1 and CDR2 are LNHNV and YYDKDF (reference sequence). The CDR3 is made up of 11 amino acids. The CDR3 here is CATMDTGELFF. CDR3 sequence (DNA): TGTGCCACCATGGACACCGGGGAGCTGTTTTTT. Full variable domain (missing parts from reference TRBV15 and TRBJ2-2): DAMVIQNPRYQVTQFGKPVTLSCSQTLNHNVMYWYQQKSSQAPKLLFHYYDKDFNNEADTPDNFQSRRPNTSFCFLDIRSPGLGDTAMYLCATMDTGELFFGEGSRLTVL.

The CDR3 spells CASASSATNEKLFF. The CDR3 nucleotides read TGTGCCAGCGCTTCTTCCGCAACTAATGAAAAACTGTTTTTT. This chain connects TRBV9 to TRBJ1-4, with D uncertain. Germline V lookup: CDR1 SGDLS, CDR2 YYNGEE. This CDR3 comprises 14 residues. V was shortened by 7 bases and J by 0 bases, with 10 bases between the two germline ends.